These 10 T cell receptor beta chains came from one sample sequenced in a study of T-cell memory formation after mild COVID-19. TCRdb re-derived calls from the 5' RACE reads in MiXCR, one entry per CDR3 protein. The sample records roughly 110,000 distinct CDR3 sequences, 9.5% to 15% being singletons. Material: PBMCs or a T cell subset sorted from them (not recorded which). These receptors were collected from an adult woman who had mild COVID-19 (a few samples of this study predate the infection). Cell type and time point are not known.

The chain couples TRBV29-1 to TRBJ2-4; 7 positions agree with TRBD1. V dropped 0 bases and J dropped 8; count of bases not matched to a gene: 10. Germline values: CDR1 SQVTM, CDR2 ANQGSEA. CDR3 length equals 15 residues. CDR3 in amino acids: CSVEERGRAKDIQYF. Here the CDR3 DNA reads TGCAGCGTTGAAGAGAGGGGGCGAGCTAAGGACATTCAGTACTTC. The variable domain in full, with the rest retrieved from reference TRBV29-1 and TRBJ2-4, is SAVISQKPSRDICQRGTSLTIQCQVDSQVTMMFWYRQQPGQSLTLIATANQGSEATYESGFVIDKFPISRPNLTFSTLTVSNMSPEDSSIYLCSVEERGRAKDIQYFGAGTRLSVL.

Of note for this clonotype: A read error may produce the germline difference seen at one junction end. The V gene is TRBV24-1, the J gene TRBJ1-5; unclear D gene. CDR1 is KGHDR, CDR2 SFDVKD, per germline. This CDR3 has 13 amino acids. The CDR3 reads CATSDPAADRVSF. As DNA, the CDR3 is TGTGCCACCAGTGATCCCGCCGCGGATCGGGTTTCTTTT.

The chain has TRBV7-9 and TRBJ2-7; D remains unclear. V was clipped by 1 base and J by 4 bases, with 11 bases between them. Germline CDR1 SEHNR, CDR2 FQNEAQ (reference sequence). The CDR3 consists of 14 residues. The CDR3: CASSLGVEGYEQYF. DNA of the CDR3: TGTGCCAGCAGCTTAGGAGTAGAAGGGTACGAGCAGTACTTC.

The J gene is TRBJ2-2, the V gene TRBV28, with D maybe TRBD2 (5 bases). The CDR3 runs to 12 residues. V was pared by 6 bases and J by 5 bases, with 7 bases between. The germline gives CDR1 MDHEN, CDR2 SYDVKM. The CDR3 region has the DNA TGTGCCAGCAGCCGGGGTACCGGGGAGCTGTTTTTT. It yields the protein CASSRGTGELFF.

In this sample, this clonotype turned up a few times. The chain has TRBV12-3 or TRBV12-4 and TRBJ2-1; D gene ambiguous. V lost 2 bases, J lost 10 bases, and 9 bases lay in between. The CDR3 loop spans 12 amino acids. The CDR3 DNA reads TGTGCCAGCAGTTTATCAGTCTTGGAGCAGTTCTTC. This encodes CASSLSVLEQFF.

The CDR3 region has the DNA TGTGCCAGCAGCTCTCTTATCCTTGAGGAGATCAATGAGCAGTTCTTC. Amino acids: CASSSLILEEINEQFF. The genes are TRBV7-9 and TRBJ2-1; D is unclear. The CDR3 covers 16 residues. V lost 4 bases and J lost 6, with 19 bases in between. Germline loops: CDR1 SEHNR, CDR2 FQNEAQ (reference sequence).

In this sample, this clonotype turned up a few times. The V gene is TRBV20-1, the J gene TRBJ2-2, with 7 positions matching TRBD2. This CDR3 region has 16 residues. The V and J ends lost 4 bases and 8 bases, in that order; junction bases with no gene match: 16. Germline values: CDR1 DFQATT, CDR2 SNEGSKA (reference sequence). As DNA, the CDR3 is TGCAGTGCTACCCCCCCTGGACTAGGGGAATCGGGGGAGCTGTTTTTT. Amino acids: CSATPPGLGESGELFF.

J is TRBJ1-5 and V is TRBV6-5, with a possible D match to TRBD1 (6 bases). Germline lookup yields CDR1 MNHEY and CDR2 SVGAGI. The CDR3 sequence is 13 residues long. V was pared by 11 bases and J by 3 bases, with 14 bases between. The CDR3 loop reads CASAVGANQPQHF. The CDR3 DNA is TGTGCCTCTGCCGTGGGGGCCAATCAGCCCCAGCATTTT.

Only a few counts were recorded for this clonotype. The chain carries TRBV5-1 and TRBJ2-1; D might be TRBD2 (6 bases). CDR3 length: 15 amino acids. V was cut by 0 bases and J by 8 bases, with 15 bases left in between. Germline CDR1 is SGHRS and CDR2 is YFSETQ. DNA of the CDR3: TGCGCCAGCAGCTTGGAATGGAGGCCGGGGGATGAGCAGTTCTTC. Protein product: CASSLEWRPGDEQFF.

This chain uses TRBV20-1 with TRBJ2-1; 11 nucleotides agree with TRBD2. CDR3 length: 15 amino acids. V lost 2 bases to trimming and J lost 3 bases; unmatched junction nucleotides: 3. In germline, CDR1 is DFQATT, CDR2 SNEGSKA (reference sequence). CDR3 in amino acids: CSARPTSGIYNEQFF. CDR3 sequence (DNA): TGCAGTGCTAGACCGACTAGCGGGATCTACAATGAGCAGTTCTTC.